The source of this T cell receptor beta chain is a study of CD8 T cells in ankylosing spondylitis. Points from the study as a whole: In the blood and synovial fluid of reactive arthritis, some motif variants had been previously reported. It was reported that disease-linked clones were significantly enriched in matched ankylosing spondylitis synovial fluid. Disease-linked clones were CD8+ and relatively rare in peripheral blood. Ankylosing spondylitis blood seemed to carry a telltale TCR beta motif made of several highly homologous variants.

Trimming shortened V by 5 bases and J by 1 base, and 12 bases separated the two germline ends. This CDR3 is 15 amino acids long. TCRdb called the 5' RACE reads again in MiXCR, with one record for every CDR3 protein. The sample has a few hundred thousand distinct CDR3 sequences, around 17% seen once; the top ten hold under 55%. Ten or more counts support this clonotype. Its antigen is still unknown. The sequenced material came from blood, either unsorted or a sorted T cell fraction (not recorded which). The sequence was collected from a male donor with ankylosing spondylitis. The chain links TRBV12-3 or TRBV12-4 to TRBJ1-5; a possible D gene is TRBD1 (6 bases). The CDR3 nucleotides read TGTGCCAGCAGTCAGGAGGGGGTAAGCAATCAGCCCCAGCATTTT. Protein product: CASSQEGVSNQPQHF.